Shown below are 5 T cell receptor beta chains from a single sample sequenced in a study of response to subunit inactivated influenza vaccine. TCRdb ran MiXCR on the RT-PCR reads and lists one entry per CDR3 protein. This sample has approximately 500,000 distinct CDR3 sequences, with 14% found just once. The sample consisted of PBMCs from blood, taken less than 13 days after vaccination. All receptors come from a man over 45 who received an inactivated influenza vaccine.

The chain couples TRBV12-3 or TRBV12-4 to TRBJ2-1; D may match TRBD1 or TRBD2 (5 bases each). The CDR3 is made up of 15 amino acids. Trimming shortened V by 2 bases and J by 4 bases, and 12 bases separated the two germline ends. The CDR3 is CASSLWGPTYNEQFF. For the CDR3, the DNA is TGTGCCAGCAGTTTATGGGGACCCACGTACAATGAGCAGTTCTTC.

CDR3: CSAMPPGHRYNEQFF. CDR3 coding DNA: TGCAGTGCTATGCCCCCGGGACACCGATACAATGAGCAGTTCTTC. The chain couples TRBV20-1 to TRBJ2-1; TRBD1 might be the D (6 bases). The CDR3 is 15 amino acids. The germline CDR1 and CDR2 sequences are DFQATT and SNEGSKA (reference sequence). V gave up 4 bases and J gave up 4 bases, with 17 bases separating them.

This clonotype has just a few counts. The V gene is TRBV5-6, the J gene TRBJ2-7; no definite D call. This CDR3 is built from 13 residues. Germline V gene sequence: CDR1 SGHDT, CDR2 YYEEEE. V was pared by 4 bases and J by 7 bases, with 15 bases between. As DNA, the CDR3 is TGTGCCAGCAGCCCGCCAACCGGGCGGGAGCAGTACTTC. Its translation is CASSPPTGREQYF.

The rearrangement links TRBV20-1 to TRBJ1-4, with D perhaps matching TRBD1 (5 bases). This CDR3 contains 14 residues. Germline V gene lookup returns CDR1 DFQATT and CDR2 SNEGSKA (reference sequence). Trimming took 0 bases from V and 8 from J, leaving 13 bases between them. The CDR3 sequence: CSAREGEGREKLFF. Here the CDR3 DNA reads TGCAGTGCTAGAGAGGGGGAGGGCCGGGAAAAACTGTTTTTT.

The chain uses TRBV10-3 and TRBJ1-2; D is unresolved. V was pared by 6 bases and J by 1 base, with 6 bases between. Germline V CDR1 and CDR2: ENHRY, SYGVKD. CDR3 size: 12 residues. The CDR3 sequence is CAISGDNYGYTF. Written as DNA, the CDR3 is TGTGCCATCAGCGGGGATAACTATGGCTACACCTTC.